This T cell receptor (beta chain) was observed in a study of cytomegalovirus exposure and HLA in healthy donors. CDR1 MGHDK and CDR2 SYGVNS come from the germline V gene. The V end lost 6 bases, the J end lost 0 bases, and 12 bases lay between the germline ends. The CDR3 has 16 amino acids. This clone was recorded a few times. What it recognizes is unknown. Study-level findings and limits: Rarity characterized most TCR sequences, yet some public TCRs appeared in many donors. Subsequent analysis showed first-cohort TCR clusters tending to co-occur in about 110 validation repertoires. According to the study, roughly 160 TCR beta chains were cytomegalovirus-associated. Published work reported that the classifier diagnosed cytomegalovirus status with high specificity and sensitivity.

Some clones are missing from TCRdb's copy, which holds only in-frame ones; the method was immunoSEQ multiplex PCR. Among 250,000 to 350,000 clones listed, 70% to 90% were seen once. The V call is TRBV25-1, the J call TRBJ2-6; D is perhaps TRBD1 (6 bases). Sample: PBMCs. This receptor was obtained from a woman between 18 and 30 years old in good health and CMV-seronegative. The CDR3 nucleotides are TGTGCCAGCAGCGCAACAGGGAACTCTGGGGCCAACGTCCTGACTTTC. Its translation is CASSATGNSGANVLTF.